This is a list of T cell receptor beta chains from one sample in a study of cytomegalovirus exposure and HLA in healthy donors. Generated by immunoSEQ multiplex PCR, the TCRdb table keeps only in-frame clones and is missing some. The sample lists approximately 160,000 clones; approximately 70% were seen once. Sequencing was carried out using PBMCs. Receptors originate from a woman between 40 and 50 years old in good health and CMV-seropositive. CDR3s include the opening cysteine and the closing phenylalanine or tryptophan. Fields, in order: V gene, clone size, J gene, CDR3 length, D gene, CDR3 protein, CDR3 DNA. A D gene is named only where the DNA matches it firmly. Only part of the rows carry a size: once, few, many, or a class if the clone is expanded.

>TRBV9|.|TRBJ1-3|15|.
CASHGRGEFGNTIYF
TGTGCCAGCCACGGGAGGGGGGAATTCGGAAACACCATATATTTT
>TRBV6-1|.|TRBJ1-4|14|.
CASSRTETNEKLFF
TGTGCCAGCAGCCGGACAGAGACTAATGAAAAACTGTTTTTT
>TRBV28|few|TRBJ2-1|14|.
CASSLRDSYNEQFF
TGTGCCAGCAGTTTGCGGGACAGCTACAATGAGCAGTTCTTC
>TRBV28|.|TRBJ1-1|15|TRBD1
CASTEFGTENTEAFF
TGTGCCAGCACGGAATTCGGGACAGAGAACACTGAAGCTTTCTTT
>TRBV6-5|.|TRBJ1-5|14|.
CASSYRIREQPQHF
TGTGCCAGCAGTTACCGTATCAGGGAACAGCCCCAGCATTTT
>TRBV6-6|.|TRBJ1-5|15|.
CASSYVRGTNQPQHF
TGTGCCAGCAGTTACGTCCGCGGAACCAATCAGCCCCAGCATTTT
>TRBV10-3|few|TRBJ1-1|17|TRBD1
CAISAPGQGNFDTEAFF
TGTGCCATCAGTGCACCGGGACAGGGGAACTTCGACACTGAAGCTTTCTTT
>TRBV6-1|few|TRBJ1-2|13|.
CATSFSVNYGYTF
TGTGCCACCTCCTTTAGTGTTAACTATGGCTACACCTTC
>TRBV4-3|.|TRBJ1-2|17|TRBD1
CASSQDGTEGVPGGYTF
TGCGCCAGCAGCCAAGATGGGACAGAAGGGGTCCCCGGTGGCTACACCTTC
>TRBV2|.|TRBJ1-1|13|.
CASSEILNTEAFF
TGTGCCAGCAGTGAAATACTAAACACTGAAGCTTTCTTT
>TRBV27|.|TRBJ2-7|15|.
CASSFASSASYEQYF
TGTGCCAGCAGTTTCGCGTCTAGCGCCTCCTACGAGCAGTACTTC
>TRBV19|.|TRBJ1-2|13|.
CASTMGGAEGYTF
TGTGCCAGTACCATGGGGGGGGCGGAAGGCTACACCTTC
>TRBV5-3|.|TRBJ2-7|14|.
CARSLTTGLHEQYF
TGTGCCAGAAGCTTGACTACAGGGTTACACGAGCAGTACTTC
>TRBV18|.|TRBJ1-1|16|TRBD1
CASQSRDSFGNTEAFF
TGTGCCAGCCAGTCCCGGGACAGTTTTGGGAACACTGAAGCTTTCTTT
>TRBV4-1|.|TRBJ2-5|19|TRBD1
CASSPRRTEQGVFQETQYF
TGCGCCAGCAGCCCTCGACGAACCGAACAGGGGGTTTTCCAAGAGACCCAGTACTTC
>TRBV5-1|.|TRBJ2-3|14|TRBD1
CASSPGQLTDTQYF
TGCGCCAGCAGCCCGGGACAGCTCACAGATACGCAGTATTTT
>TRBV5-1|few|TRBJ1-5|14|.
CASSWTPSGQPQNF
TGCGCCAGCAGTTGGACACCCTCAGGCCAGCCCCAGAATTTT
>TRBV4-3|.|TRBJ2-6|18|.
CASSLRAGVSSGANVLTF
TGCGCCAGCAGCCTTCGAGCGGGTGTCTCCTCTGGGGCCAACGTCCTGACTTTC
>TRBV4-2|few|TRBJ1-2|14|TRBD1
CASSQTGGSRGYTF
TGTGCCAGCAGCCAAACAGGGGGCTCCCGTGGCTACACCTTC
>TRBV18|.|TRBJ2-7|16|TRBD2
CASSPGAAGGPYEQYF
TGTGCCAGCTCACCAGGTGCAGCGGGGGGCCCCTACGAGCAGTACTTC
>TRBV19|.|TRBJ2-7|15|TRBD1
CASSIDRGLTYEQYF
TGTGCCAGTAGTATCGACAGGGGGCTAACCTACGAGCAGTACTTC
>TRBV5-6|.|TRBJ2-7|16|.
CASSLAWVAESYEQYF
TGTGCCAGCAGCTTGGCCTGGGTAGCCGAAAGCTACGAGCAGTACTTC
>TRBV4-3|.|TRBJ1-2|16|.
CASSQDPRAGASYYTF
TGCGCCAGCAGCCAAGATCCCAGGGCAGGAGCATCTTACTACACCTTC
>TRBV19|few|TRBJ1-5|15|TRBD1
CASSGTGRGDQPQHF
TGTGCCAGTAGTGGGACAGGACGAGGGGATCAGCCCCAGCATTTT
>TRBV2|.|TRBJ1-2|11|.
CASRLGVGYTF
TGTGCCAGCAGGCTGGGAGTCGGCTACACCTTC
>TRBV6-5|.|TRBJ1-5|13|.
CASSPNGMRPQHF
TGTGCCAGCAGTCCCAATGGTATGCGGCCCCAGCATTTT
>TRBV28|.|TRBJ1-6|16|TRBD1
CASSLGQGSYNSPLHF
TGTGCCAGCAGTCTGGGACAGGGATCCTATAATTCACCCCTCCACTTT
>TRBV27|.|TRBJ1-1|15|TRBD1
CASSTPGQGGTEAFF
TGTGCCAGCAGCACCCCCGGACAGGGCGGAACTGAAGCTTTCTTT
>TRBV4-1|.|TRBJ2-2|14|.
CASSQVVSGGELFF
TGCGCCAGCAGCCAAGTCGTCTCCGGCGGGGAGCTGTTTTTT
>TRBV7-2|few|TRBJ2-7|15|TRBD2
CASSFLGGSFREQYF
TGTGCCAGCAGCTTCCTAGGCGGGAGTTTTCGGGAGCAGTACTTC
>TRBV25-1|.|TRBJ2-7|13|TRBD1
CASTPGQGYEQYF
TGTGCCAGCACTCCGGGACAGGGATACGAGCAGTACTTC
>TRBV7-9|.|TRBJ1-2|12|TRBD1
CASSVNRGGYTF
TGTGCCAGCAGCGTAAACAGGGGCGGCTACACCTTC
>TRBV7-9|.|TRBJ1-5|14|TRBD1
CASSPDRVLQPQHF
TGTGCCAGCAGCCCTGACAGGGTTTTACAGCCCCAGCATTTT
>TRBV4-3|few|TRBJ2-3|15|.
CASSQGGNGRDTQYF
TGCGCCAGCAGCCAAGGCGGAAATGGTAGAGATACGCAGTATTTT
>TRBV6-1|.|TRBJ2-7|16|TRBD2
CASSALAGGPSPEQYF
TGTGCCAGCAGTGCACTAGCGGGAGGGCCTTCTCCCGAGCAGTACTTC
>TRBV4-3|once|TRBJ2-1|13|TRBD2
CASSRGLADEQFF
TGCGCCAGCAGCCGAGGACTAGCTGATGAGCAGTTCTTC
>TRBV7-2|.|TRBJ2-5|17|TRBD1
CASSHRPGQGFFETQYF
TGTGCCAGCAGTCATCGCCCGGGACAGGGCTTTTTTGAGACCCAGTACTTC
>TRBV2|.|TRBJ2-7|12|.
CASSQNSYEQYF
TGTGCCAGCAGTCAGAATTCCTACGAGCAGTACTTC
>TRBV5-1|once|TRBJ2-7|16|TRBD1
CASRKAGTGGGYEQYF
TGCGCCAGCAGAAAAGCCGGGACAGGGGGGGGGTACGAGCAGTACTTC
>TRBV7-7|.|TRBJ1-3|16|.
CASSLEPPISGNTIYF
TGTGCTAGCAGCTTAGAGCCACCAATCTCTGGAAACACCATATATTTT
>TRBV27|.|TRBJ1-1|13|.
CASTSPLNTEAFF
TGTGCCAGCACCTCCCCTCTGAACACTGAAGCTTTCTTT
>TRBV5-3|.|TRBJ2-4|19|.
CARSTGAGRRDKDKNIQYF
TGTGCCAGAAGCACAGGGGCGGGACGCCGGGATAAGGACAAAAACATTCAGTACTTC
>TRBV7-6|.|TRBJ2-5|15|.
CASSLARRVPETQYF
TGTGCCAGCAGCTTAGCGCGGAGGGTACCGGAGACCCAGTACTTC
>TRBV2|.|TRBJ1-2|15|TRBD1
CASSNRDRASYGYTF
TGTGCCAGCAGTAATAGGGACAGGGCCTCCTATGGCTACACCTTC
>TRBV5-1|once|TRBJ2-3|16|.
CASSLALELSTDTQYF
TGCGCCAGCAGCCTCGCACTAGAGCTTAGCACAGATACGCAGTATTTT
>TRBV5-4|.|TRBJ2-1|15|TRBD1
CASSSRQGSYNEQFF
TGTGCCAGCAGCAGTAGACAGGGGTCCTACAATGAGCAGTTCTTC
>TRBV7-2|few|TRBJ1-6|15|.
CASSLLAGFTSPLHF
TGTGCCAGCAGCTTATTGGCGGGATTTACCTCACCCCTCCACTTT
>TRBV7-2|once|TRBJ1-2|14|.
CASSLGPGFGGYTF
TGTGCCAGCAGCTTAGGTCCGGGGTTCGGTGGCTACACCTTC